This entry features one T cell receptor beta chain sequence. Antigen specificity is unknown. The data were taken from a study of graft-versus-host responses after intestinal transplantation. Overall study context: Transplants given to recipients were multivisceral, liver-intestinal, or isolated intestinal. Points from the study as a whole: Across patients carrying graft-donor T cell macrochimerism, allografts held high graft-versus-host to host-versus-graft clonal ratios.

Assay used: immunoSEQ multiplex PCR; TCRdb lists only in-frame clones, some missing. The profile covers fewer than 150,000 clones, with roughly 92% appearing a single time and roughly 0.16% taken by the ten largest. The V and J ends lost 5 bases and 5 bases respectively, with 14 bases between them. The CDR3 totals 14 residues. Germline V gene data show CDR1 as MNHEY and CDR2 as SMNVEV (reference sequence). The sequencing here drew on unstimulated CD4+ T cells sorted from spleen or lymph node cells, taken before intestinal transplant. This TCR derives from a human donor who received an intestinal transplant. V and J are TRBV27 and TRBJ2-3; D may be TRBD1 (5 bases). CDR3 nucleotides: TGTGCCAGCAGTAGAGGTCAGGGCGTAGATACGCAGTATTTT. Residues: CASSRGQGVDTQYF.